Each of the 17 T cell receptor beta chains below was sequenced from the same sample in a study of T-cell reconstitution after alpha-beta-depleted transplantation in children. Unique molecular identifiers featured in how the TCRbeta library was prepared. MiXCR was run by TCRdb on the PCR reads, yielding one entry per CDR3 protein. This sample has about 7,700 distinct CDR3 sequences; roughly 13% occur once, and the top ten carry less than 60%. The specimen was PBMCs, mostly from graft donor cells, collected 60 days after TCRalphabeta/CD19-depleted stem cell transplant. These receptors originate from a patient aged 2-15 years who had a stem cell transplant for inherited bone marrow failure, so the T cells may come from the graft donor.

This clonotype was detected many times. The gene calls are TRBV20-1 and TRBJ1-6, with 7 positions matching TRBD1. Trimming took 3 bases from V and 8 from J; bases not matched to a gene: 4. The CDR3 sequence is 13 residues long. CDR1 and CDR2 from the germline V gene are DFQATT and SNEGSKA (reference sequence). The CDR3 nucleotides are TGCAGTGCTAGTGAGGGGGCGGATTCACCCCTCCACTTT. It specifies CSASEGADSPLHF.

This clonotype was counted once. The chain recombines TRBV20-1 with TRBJ2-5; tentative D call: TRBD2 (5 bases). Per the germline V gene, CDR1 is DFQATT and CDR2 is SNEGSKA (reference sequence). The CDR3 is 14 residues long. The CDR3 nucleotides are TGCATCTGGGCCGCGGCTCCGGGCGGGGAGACCCAGTACTTC. It specifies CIWAAAPGGETQYF.

This clonotype has at least ten counts. The chain uses TRBV20-1 and TRBJ1-1; D is unresolved. Germline V gene lookup returns CDR1 DFQATT and CDR2 SNEGSKA (reference sequence). V lost 1 base and J 3 bases, leaving 9 bases between the germline ends. CDR3 length: 13 amino acids. The DNA of the CDR3 is TGCAGTGCTAGAGTTTGGCAGGACACTGAAGCTTTCTTT. It yields the protein CSARVWQDTEAFF.

The CDR3 reads CAMSPRTGGRETQYF. For the CDR3, the DNA is TGTGCCATGAGCCCCAGGACAGGGGGTCGGGAGACCCAGTACTTC. The chain carries TRBV5-8 and TRBJ2-5, with 10 bases identical to TRBD1. V was pared by 9 bases and J by 5 bases, with 13 bases of the junction left unmatched. CDR1 SGHTS and CDR2 YDEGEE come from the germline V gene. This CDR3 has 15 amino acids.

Many counts were recorded for this clonotype. The chain combines TRBV2 with TRBJ2-1, with D tentatively TRBD2 (7 bases). The CDR3 length is 15 residues. Deletions cut 7 bases from V and 0 bases from J, with 13 bases between. The V gene's germline CDR1 is SNHLY and CDR2 FYNNEI. The CDR3: CASKQGGSSYNEQFF. The CDR3 nucleotides read TGTGCCAGCAAACAGGGCGGGAGCTCCTACAATGAGCAGTTCTTC.

This clonotype showed up many times. The chain uses TRBV18 and TRBJ1-3; 8 bases fit TRBD1. Germline lookup yields CDR1 KGHSH and CDR2 LQKENI. CDR3 length: 14 amino acids. The ends lost 3 bases at V and 3 bases at J; junction bases unmatched: 1. The CDR3 here is CASSPTGVGNTIYF. The CDR3 DNA sequence: TGTGCCAGCTCACCGACAGGGGTTGGAAACACCATATATTTT.

This clonotype was detected ten times or more. The J gene is TRBJ1-1, the V gene TRBV7-9, with D perhaps TRBD1 (6 bases). Trimming left V 5 bases short and J 2 bases short, with 15 bases between. Germline lookup yields CDR1 SEHNR and CDR2 FQNEAQ (reference sequence). This CDR3 is built from 15 residues. The CDR3 region has the DNA TGTGCCAGCAGCCCGTTGAGGGGGGGAAACACTGAAGCTTTCTTT. Translation gives CASSPLRGGNTEAFF.

Ten or more counts support this clonotype. This chain connects TRBV4-1 to TRBJ1-5, with a possible D match to TRBD1 (6 bases). This CDR3 comprises 14 residues. Germline V gene lookup returns CDR1 MGHRA and CDR2 YSYEKL. V was trimmed by 5 bases and J by 3 bases, leaving 11 bases between them. Here the CDR3 DNA reads TGCGCCAGCAGCGGGGACACTTCCAATCAGCCCCAGCATTTT. Translating it yields CASSGDTSNQPQHF.

This clonotype was seen at least ten times. V gene TRBV20-1 combines with J gene TRBJ1-2; no reliable D call. The CDR3 extends over 12 amino acids. With 6 bases removed from V and 7 bases from J, the gap between germline ends came to 15 bases. The germline CDR1 and CDR2 sequences are DFQATT and SNEGSKA (reference sequence). The CDR3 bases are TGCAGTGCCCACCGTATACGACGTGGCTACACCTTC. It encodes CSAHRIRRGYTF.

This clonotype appeared many times. The chain is built from TRBV5-1 and TRBJ1-4; D not certain. Germline lookup yields CDR1 SGHRS and CDR2 YFSETQ. The CDR3 is 14 residues long. Trimming shortened V by 0 bases and J by 8 bases, and 11 bases separated the two germline ends. This CDR3 is CASSLVGGREKLFF. The CDR3 DNA sequence: TGCGCCAGCAGCTTGGTTGGAGGGAGAGAAAAACTGTTTTTT.

This clonotype occurred many times. V is TRBV12-3 or TRBV12-4 and J is TRBJ1-1; D possibly corresponds to TRBD1 (6 bases). The CDR3 contains 16 residues. Trimming left V 3 bases short and J 1 base short, with 15 bases between. Written as DNA, the CDR3 is TGTGCCAGCAGTTTGGACCGCCTGACAGGGAACACTGAAGCTTTCTTT. Protein: CASSLDRLTGNTEAFF.

This clonotype was recorded at least ten times. The chain has TRBV6-2 or TRBV6-3 and TRBJ1-5; 9 bases map to TRBD1. CDR1 and CDR2 from the germline V gene are MNHEY and SVGEGT. CDR3 length equals 18 residues. V was clipped by 2 bases and J by 6 bases; unmatched bases: 14. The CDR3 DNA reads as TGTGCCAGCAGTTACCACCGGGCTCCGACAGGGGGAGGTCAGCCCCAGCATTTT. Translation: CASSYHRAPTGGGQPQHF.

The sample holds many counts of this clonotype. The chain uses TRBV6-2 or TRBV6-3 and TRBJ2-5, with TRBD2 identical over 13 bases. V was clipped by 6 bases and J by 4 bases; unmatched bases: 8. Germline CDR1 MNHEY, CDR2 SVGEGT. The CDR3 sequence is 16 residues long. The CDR3 coding sequence is TGTGCCAGCAGGAAACCGGGACTAGCGGGAAGAGAGACCCAGTACTTC. Residues: CASRKPGLAGRETQYF.

This clonotype was seen repeatedly, ten times or more. The CDR3 DNA reads TGTGCCAGCAGCTTAGGGCTGTGGGGGGGCATAACCTTCTTGGCGTATGCCGACTACAATGAGCAGTTCTTC. Amino acids: CASSLGLWGGITFLAYADYNEQFF. This chain uses TRBV7-8 with TRBJ2-1, with D possibly matching TRBD2 (7 bases). From germline, CDR1 is SGHVS and CDR2 FQNEAQ. The CDR3 length is 24 residues. Deletions cut 1 base from V and 3 bases from J, with 37 bases between.

This clonotype came up many times. The V gene is TRBV3-1, the J gene TRBJ2-7, with TRBD2 as a possible D gene (6 bases). The V and J ends lost 2 bases and 9 bases respectively, with 14 bases between them. The CDR3 sequence is 13 residues long. The V gene's germline CDR1 is LGHDT and CDR2 YNNKEL (reference sequence). The CDR3 sequence is CASSQTGSGRQYF. The CDR3 DNA is TGTGCCAGCAGCCAAACTGGTAGCGGAAGGCAGTACTTC.

This clonotype has at least ten counts. CDR3: CASSSQGGWNEQFF. Written as DNA, the CDR3 is TGTGCCAGCAGCTCCCAGGGGGGGTGGAATGAGCAGTTCTTC. This rearrangement joins TRBV7-2 to TRBJ2-1; perhaps D is TRBD1 or TRBD2 (7 bases each). Germline V gives CDR1 SGHTA, CDR2 FQGNSA. This CDR3 is built from 14 residues. V was pared by 4 bases and J by 7 bases, with 14 bases between.

This clonotype was counted many times. The chain uses TRBV29-1 and TRBJ2-1, with D unresolved. Trimming cost V 6 bases and J 0 bases, with 9 bases left between them. The CDR3 is 13 amino acids. Germline CDR1 reads SQVTM; CDR2 reads ANQGSEA. This CDR3 reads CSVDWSSYNEQFF. Here the CDR3 DNA reads TGCAGCGTCGACTGGAGCTCCTACAATGAGCAGTTCTTC.